The next 26 T cell receptor beta chains were all read from a single sample in a study of Graves' ophthalmopathy and Graves' hyperthyroidism. Amplification of the TCR beta CDR3 regions used RNA transcripts (as template). After a first-round RT-PCR with HTBI primers, a second-round multiplex PCR was run. Each CDR3 protein gets one entry after TCRdb re-called the multiplex PCR reads with MiXCR. Here the sample spans 740,000 or so distinct CDR3 sequences, roughly 40% being singletons. The sample consisted of peripheral blood. The receptors stem from an adult man with Graves' ophthalmopathy.

The rearrangement links TRBV7-9 to TRBJ2-5; 8 bases match TRBD1. Germline V CDR1 and CDR2: SEHNR, FQNEAQ (reference sequence). The trim removed 5 bases at V and 5 bases at J, leaving 13 bases unmatched. The CDR3 runs to 16 residues. As DNA, the CDR3 is TGTGCCAGCAGCCACCCCTTGGACAGGGATCAGGAGACCCAGTACTTC. Translated, it gives CASSHPLDRDQETQYF.

This clonotype was found many times. The chain is built from TRBV29-1 and TRBJ1-1; perhaps TRBD1 as D (6 bases). This CDR3 has 13 amino acids. Germline V gene lookup returns CDR1 SQVTM and CDR2 ANQGSEA. The ends were cut back, 2 bases at V and 8 bases at J, with 15 bases in the middle. CDR3: CSVEKNRAREAFF. The CDR3 region has the DNA TGCAGCGTTGAAAAGAACAGGGCGCGGGAAGCTTTCTTT.

This clonotype was recorded a few times. The chain carries TRBV20-1 and TRBJ2-6, with D unclear. In germline, CDR1 is DFQATT, CDR2 SNEGSKA (reference sequence). This CDR3 region has 14 residues. V dropped 6 bases and J dropped 0 bases, with 9 bases sitting between them. The CDR3 DNA sequence: TGCAGTGCCAATCAATTCTCTGGGGCCAACGTCCTGACTTTC. Protein product: CSANQFSGANVLTF.

CDR3 bases: TGTGCCAGCTCACCACAGTCAGGTATTTCCTACGAGCAGTACTTC. It yields the protein CASSPQSGISYEQYF. The chain links TRBV12-3 or TRBV12-4 to TRBJ2-7; D gene ambiguous. The CDR3 totals 15 residues. V lost 8 bases and J 1 base, leaving 18 bases between the germline ends.

The rearrangement joins TRBV7-6 to TRBJ2-5; D possibly matches TRBD1 or TRBD2 (6 bases each). This CDR3 contains 16 residues. Germline-derived CDR1 and CDR2 are SGHVS and FNYEAQ. The ends were cut back, 5 bases at V and 10 bases at J, with 26 bases in the middle. This CDR3 is CASSQELRGTRGGQYF. The CDR3 DNA reads TGTGCCAGCAGCCAAGAACTTCGCGGGACCAGGGGTGGCCAGTACTTC.

The V call is TRBV12-3 or TRBV12-4, the J call TRBJ2-7, with 9 nucleotides matching TRBD1. J was trimmed by 9 bases and V by 8 bases; bases with no gene match: 11. The CDR3 is made up of 13 amino acids. CDR3 sequence reads: CASSNRGLDWQYF. CDR3 coding DNA: TGTGCCAGCTCTAACAGGGGGCTGGATTGGCAGTACTTC.

The chain joins TRBV7-9 to TRBJ2-7; D gene unclear. The CDR3 is made up of 12 amino acids. V lost 6 bases and J lost 8, with 14 bases in between. The V gene's germline CDR1 is SEHNR and CDR2 FQNEAQ (reference sequence). CDR3 sequence reads: CASSSPVDKQYF. Written as DNA, the CDR3 is TGTGCCAGCAGTTCTCCGGTCGACAAGCAGTACTTC.

Of note for this clonotype: It is likely a read error, because the conserved phenylalanine at the end of the CDR3 is missing. The DNA is omitted, as the CDR3 cannot be located on it reliably, and the CDR3 follows TCRdb's listing. The chain is built from TRBV29-1 and TRBJ1-1; no check of the table's D call, TRBD1, against the DNA was made. The germline V gene has CDR1 SQVTM and CDR2 ANQGSEA. The CDR3 is 11 amino acids in total, end residues counted. Here the CDR3 reads CSVVRDRVSNY.

This clonotype came up a few times. V gene TRBV7-9 combines with J gene TRBJ2-2; 7 bases line up with TRBD2. The ends lost 5 bases at V and 0 bases at J; junction bases unmatched: 9. Germline loops: CDR1 SEHNR, CDR2 FQNEAQ (reference sequence). This CDR3 is built from 17 residues. The CDR3 protein is CASSRMRTRANTGELFF. In nucleotides, the CDR3 is TGTGCCAGCAGCCGGATGCGGACTAGGGCGAACACCGGGGAGCTGTTTTTT.

This rearrangement joins TRBV7-9 to TRBJ1-3; D call uncertain. The CDR3 is 13 residues long. Deletions cut 4 bases from V and 6 bases from J, with 10 bases between. The germline V gene encodes CDR1 SEHNR and CDR2 FQNEAQ (reference sequence). This chain's CDR3 is CASSSRTVNTIYF. The CDR3 bases are TGTGCCAGCAGCTCAAGGACCGTAAACACCATATATTTT.

This chain links TRBV25-1 with TRBJ1-6, with D tentatively TRBD1 (5 bases). V lost 3 bases to trimming and J lost 11 bases, with 17 bases between them. This CDR3 comprises 15 residues. CDR1 and CDR2 (germline): MGHDK, SYGVNS. The CDR3 sequence is CASSDWGGGRTPLHF. CDR3 nucleotides: TGTGCCAGCAGTGACTGGGGCGGGGGGAGGACACCCCTCCACTTT.

The chain joins TRBV19 to TRBJ2-7, with D uncertain. The CDR3 covers 13 residues. Germline CDR1 reads LNHDA; CDR2 reads SQIVND (reference sequence). The V gene lost 3 bases and the J gene lost 5 bases, with 11 bases spanning the gap. The CDR3 DNA follows: TGTGCCAGTAGTATGGCGCGCAACAACGAGCAGTACTTC. It yields the protein CASSMARNNEQYF.

The table lists this clonotype with a few counts. CDR3 nucleotides: TGTGCCGCCCGCATGCAGGGGTCTAATTCACCCCTCCACTTT. Its translation: CAARMQGSNSPLHF. J is TRBJ1-6 and V is TRBV25-1, with a tentative D call TRBD1 (6 bases). Between the trimmed V and J ends, which lost 11 bases and 6 bases, there was a span of 17 bases. CDR1 and CDR2 (germline): MGHDK, SYGVNS. The CDR3 has 14 amino acids.

This clonotype was seen only a few times. The chain couples TRBV20-1 to TRBJ2-7; a possible D gene is TRBD2 (6 bases). Trimming cost V 1 base and J 1 base, with 11 bases left between them. This CDR3 contains 14 residues. Looked up from germline, CDR1 is DFQATT and CDR2 is SNEGSKA (reference sequence). Here the CDR3 DNA reads TGCAGTGCTAGAGTAGCGGAAAGTTCCTACGAGCAGTACTTC. Its protein product is CSARVAESSYEQYF.

The chain links TRBV29-1 to TRBJ2-7; tentative D call: TRBD1 (6 bases). The CDR3 contains 14 residues. V lost 2 bases to trimming and J lost 8 bases, with 19 bases between them. Germline-derived CDR1 and CDR2 are SQVTM and ANQGSEA. The DNA for the CDR3 is TGCAGCGTTGAACCTCAGGGGATAGGGGAGAAGCAGTACTTC. As protein: CSVEPQGIGEKQYF.

The rearrangement links TRBV29-1 to TRBJ2-7; 7 bases match TRBD1. Trimming removed 4 bases from V and 2 bases from J; junction bases left unmatched: 2. The CDR3 is made up of 12 amino acids. From germline, CDR1 is SQVTM and CDR2 ANQGSEA. In nucleotides, the CDR3 is TGCAGCGTTGGGGACAGCCCCTACGAGCAGTACTTC. As protein: CSVGDSPYEQYF.

This chain links TRBV20-1 with TRBJ1-5, with D possibly TRBD1 on 5 matching bases. V lost 5 bases to trimming and J lost 11 bases, with 19 bases between them. The germline CDR1 and CDR2 sequences are DFQATT and SNEGSKA (reference sequence). CDR3 length equals 13 residues. The CDR3 region has the DNA TGCAGTGCTTGCGGGACCGGCGGGGAGACCCAGCATTTT. This translates into CSACGTGGETQHF.

This clonotype was detected ten times or more. This sequence joins TRBV4-1 and TRBJ2-7, with 9 bases that match TRBD1. J gave up 3 bases and V 2 bases, and 5 bases lay outside the gene matches. The CDR3 is made up of 15 amino acids. CDR1 is MGHRA, CDR2 YSYEKL, per germline. CDR3 loop: CASSQRTGASYEQYF. The CDR3 coding sequence is TGCGCCAGCAGCCAACGGACAGGGGCCAGCTACGAGCAGTACTTC.

The rearrangement links TRBV7-9 to TRBJ1-4; 7 bases line up with TRBD1. The V and J ends lost 8 bases and 3 bases, in that order; junction bases with no gene match: 3. The V gene's germline CDR1 is SEHNR and CDR2 FQNEAQ (reference sequence). The CDR3 is 13 amino acids. The CDR3 sequence: CASAGGANEKLFF. In DNA form, the CDR3 reads TGTGCCAGCGCAGGGGGAGCTAATGAAAAACTGTTTTTT.

This clonotype was counted ten times or more. CDR3 in amino acids: CASSEALEHGYTF. For the CDR3, the DNA is TGTGCCAGCAGTGAAGCGCTGGAGCATGGCTACACCTTC. The chain carries TRBV2 and TRBJ1-2; D is uncertain. Germline V gene lookup returns CDR1 SNHLY and CDR2 FYNNEI. The CDR3 is made up of 13 amino acids. The V end lost 0 bases, the J end lost 6 bases, and 8 bases lay between the germline ends.

V usage is TRBV19 and J usage is TRBJ1-1; unclear D gene. V lost 2 bases, J lost 0 bases, and 10 bases lay in between. CDR1 and CDR2 from the germline V gene are LNHDA and SQIVND (reference sequence). The length of the CDR3 is 15 residues. The CDR3 nucleotides are TGTGCCAGTAGTATAAAGAACAGCCTGAACACTGAAGCTTTCTTT. As protein: CASSIKNSLNTEAFF. The variable domain in full, with the rest retrieved from reference TRBV19 and TRBJ1-1, is DGGITQSPKYLFRKEGQNVTLSCEQNLNHDAMYWYRQDPGQGLRLIYYSQIVNDFQKGDIAEGYSVSREKKESFPLTVTSAQKNPTAFYLCASSIKNSLNTEAFFGQGTRLTVV.

This sequence joins TRBV10-3 and TRBJ2-2, with 7 bases aligning to TRBD1. Per the germline V gene, CDR1 is ENHRY and CDR2 is SYGVKD. The ends lost 6 bases at V and 0 bases at J; junction bases unmatched: 10. The CDR3 has 17 residues. The CDR3 DNA reads as TGTGCCATCAGGCGGACCAGGGGGTCTACGAACACCGGGGAGCTGTTTTTT. Translation gives CAIRRTRGSTNTGELFF.

The chain is built from TRBV27 and TRBJ1-2; 7 bases fit TRBD1. With 5 bases clipped from V and 8 bases from J, the junction kept 11 bases outside the gene matches. Looked up from germline, CDR1 is MNHEY and CDR2 is SMNVEV (reference sequence). This CDR3 has 14 residues. CDR3 protein: CASSPDRAQSGYTF. The CDR3 bases are TGTGCCAGCAGTCCAGACAGGGCCCAATCGGGCTACACCTTC.

This clonotype came up many times. V is TRBV7-9 and J is TRBJ2-5; the match to TRBD1 covers 7 bases. Unmatched junction bases numbered 10, after V lost 1 base and J lost 5 bases. The CDR3 sequence is 16 residues long. Germline lookup yields CDR1 SEHNR and CDR2 FQNEAQ (reference sequence). CDR3 loop: CASSLGDSTVGETQYF. Written as DNA, the CDR3 is TGTGCCAGCAGCTTAGGGGACAGCACGGTGGGGGAGACCCAGTACTTC.

This clonotype was found many times. The J gene is TRBJ2-5, the V gene TRBV29-1; perhaps TRBD2 as D (5 bases). Germline assignment: CDR1 SQVTM and CDR2 ANQGSEA. The CDR3 spans 16 residues. Deletions cut 4 bases from V and 2 bases from J, with 20 bases between. The CDR3 DNA sequence: TGCAGCGTTGTTATACGGAGGAAGTGGGAGCAAGAGACCCAGTACTTC. Translating it yields CSVVIRRKWEQETQYF. The entire variable domain, with the rest obtained from reference TRBV29-1 and TRBJ2-5, is as follows: SAVISQKPSRDICQRGTSLTIQCQVDSQVTMMFWYRQQPGQSLTLIATANQGSEATYESGFVIDKFPISRPNLTFSTLTVSNMSPEDSSIYLCSVVIRRKWEQETQYFGPGTRLLVL.

CDR3 protein: CASSQGDGGNTF. Here the CDR3 DNA reads TGTGCCAGCAGCCAAGGGGACGGTGGGAACACCTTC. V gene TRBV7-2 combines with J gene TRBJ1-2, with TRBD1 as a possible D gene (5 bases). V lost 5 bases, J lost 12 bases, and 16 bases lay in between. CDR3 length: 12 amino acids. Germline lookup yields CDR1 SGHTA and CDR2 FQGNSA.